The 15 T cell receptor beta chains below were found in one sample sequenced in a study of shared T cell receptors in the human thymus. Profiled with immunoSEQ multiplex PCR; TCRdb holds only in-frame clones, not every one. The sample gives about 500,000 clones, about four fifths of which show up once; approximately 0.013% is in the top ten. The same sample was also studied in work on human thymus T cells.

The material sequenced was thymocytes. These receptors were obtained from a boy younger than two with a congenital heart defect.

The CDR3 loop is CASSEGAGGQETQYF. For the CDR3, the DNA is TGTGCCAGCAGTGAAGGGGCGGGAGGGCAAGAGACCCAGTACTTC. This chain connects TRBV6-4 to TRBJ2-5, with 9 bases lining up with TRBD2. The CDR3 is made up of 15 amino acids. The germline V gene has CDR1 MRHNA and CDR2 SNTAGT. J lost 2 bases, V lost 3 bases, and 4 bases had no gene match.

To note about this clone: This specimen includes other DNA sequences encoding the same CDR3. This chain joins TRBV30 and TRBJ2-2; 7 nucleotides agree with TRBD2. The length of the CDR3 is 18 residues. V was clipped by 1 base and J by 2 bases; unmatched bases: 13. Germline lookup yields CDR1 GTSNPN and CDR2 SVGIG (reference sequence). CDR3 residues: CAWSAGASGIPNTGELFF. Here the CDR3 DNA reads TGTGCCTGGAGTGCCGGGGCTAGCGGAATACCTAACACCGGGGAGCTGTTTTTT.

The chain links TRBV5-1 to TRBJ1-3, with 8 nucleotides matching TRBD1. The germline V gene encodes CDR1 SGHRS and CDR2 YFSETQ. The ends lost 4 bases at V and 4 bases at J; junction bases unmatched: 10. The CDR3 has 16 amino acids. The CDR3 sequence: CASSLDSRGPGNTIYF. CDR3 nucleotide sequence: TGCGCCAGCAGCCTAGATTCCAGGGGGCCAGGAAACACCATATATTTT.

The chain links TRBV5-4 to TRBJ2-7; the D gene is possibly TRBD2 (6 bases). CDR1 SGHNT and CDR2 YYREEE come from the germline V gene (reference sequence). The CDR3 has 16 amino acids. The V end lost 0 bases, the J end lost 2 bases, and 15 bases lay between the germline ends. This CDR3 reads CASSLGWSGRTYEQYF. The CDR3 coding sequence is TGTGCCAGCAGCTTGGGGTGGAGCGGGCGAACCTACGAGCAGTACTTC. The entire variable domain, with the rest obtained from reference TRBV5-4 and TRBJ2-7, is as follows: ETGVTQSPTHLIKTRGQQVTLRCSSQSGHNTVSWYQQALGQGPQFIFQYYREEENGRGNFPPRFSGLQFPNYSSELNVNALELDDSALYLCASSLGWSGRTYEQYFGPGTRLTVT.

J is TRBJ2-2 and V is TRBV9, with TRBD2 matching 14 bases. The CDR3 length is 16 residues. Trimming removed 4 bases from V and 9 bases from J; junction bases left unmatched: 8. Germline CDR1 is SGDLS and CDR2 is YYNGEE. CDR3 protein: CASSLRLAGGPRELFF. The CDR3 DNA follows: TGTGCCAGCAGCCTCAGACTAGCGGGAGGGCCCCGGGAGCTGTTTTTT.

The chain combines TRBV27 with TRBJ2-2, with 8 bases fitting TRBD1. The CDR3 is 16 residues long. Per germline, CDR1 MNHEY and CDR2 SMNVEV (reference sequence). V was pared by 5 bases and J by 6 bases, with 11 bases of the junction left unmatched. CDR3 region: CASSPSPDRDAGELFF. The CDR3, as DNA: TGTGCCAGCAGTCCCTCCCCGGACAGGGATGCCGGGGAGCTGTTTTTT.

This clone was counted once. The chain has TRBV28 and TRBJ1-2, with TRBD1 as a possible D gene (6 bases). Trimming pared 1 base from V and 8 bases from J, leaving 14 bases between. Germline values: CDR1 MDHEN, CDR2 SYDVKM. The CDR3 is 14 residues long. The CDR3 loop is CASSLYRRGWGYTF. CDR3 DNA: TGTGCCAGCAGTTTATATCGCAGGGGCTGGGGCTACACCTTC.

The CDR3 DNA reads TGTGCCAGCAGCTTAGCTTTTCCTAGCGGGAGCGATAGCTCCTACGAGCAGTACTTC. Its protein product is CASSLAFPSGSDSSYEQYF. The chain links TRBV7-9 to TRBJ2-7; 10 nucleotides match TRBD2. With V trimmed by 0 bases and J by 0 bases, 11 bases remained unmatched. Germline V gene sequence: CDR1 SEHNR, CDR2 FQNEAQ (reference sequence). CDR3 length equals 19 residues. Full variable domain (remainder filled in from reference TRBV7-9 and TRBJ2-7): DTGVSQNPRHKITKRGQNVTFRCDPISEHNRLYWYRQTLGQGPEFLTYFQNEAQLEKSRLLSDRFSAERPKGSFSTLEIQRTEQGDSAMYLCASSLAFPSGSDSSYEQYFGPGTRLTVT.

This clone has only a few counts. The CDR3 loop is CATSRADRVYNEQFF. In DNA form, the CDR3 reads TGTGCCACCAGCAGAGCGGACAGGGTTTACAATGAGCAGTTCTTC. The chain recombines TRBV15 with TRBJ2-1; 8 bases fit TRBD1. J was trimmed by 4 bases and V by 1 base; bases with no gene match: 3. This CDR3 has 15 residues. Per germline, CDR1 LNHNV and CDR2 YYDKDF (reference sequence).

This sequence joins TRBV7-2 and TRBJ2-3; D might be TRBD2 (6 bases). The length of the CDR3 is 15 residues. Germline CDR1 is SGHTA and CDR2 is FQGNSA. Between the trimmed V and J ends, which lost 5 bases and 3 bases, there was a span of 15 bases. CDR3 residues: CASSRLERRTDTQYF. The CDR3 DNA reads TGTGCCAGCAGCAGACTAGAGCGCCGGACAGATACGCAGTATTTT. Full variable domain (missing parts from reference TRBV7-2 and TRBJ2-3): GAGVSQSPSNKVTEKGKDVELRCDPISGHTALYWYRQSLGQGLEFLIYFQGNSAPDKSGLPSDRFSAERTGGSVSTLTIQRTQQEDSAVYLCASSRLERRTDTQYFGPGTRLTVL.

This rearrangement joins TRBV18 to TRBJ1-2; 12 bases are a match to TRBD1. CDR1 and CDR2 from the germline V gene are KGHSH and LQKENI. J lost 5 bases, V lost 4 bases, and 17 bases had no gene match. There are 19 residues in the CDR3. Here the CDR3 DNA reads TGTGCCAGCTCACGCCCAACTCCGGGACAGGGGGCGTTTAGGTATGGCTACACCTTC. Translating it yields CASSRPTPGQGAFRYGYTF.

This clone was seen just once. The rearrangement uses TRBV9 and TRBJ2-7, with D tentatively TRBD2 (6 bases). The CDR3 is 16 residues long. V lost 3 bases to trimming and J lost 6 bases, with 22 bases between them. Germline values: CDR1 SGDLS, CDR2 YYNGEE. The DNA of the CDR3 is TGTGCCAGCAGCGCCGTCGAGTGTTGCGGGATGAGCGAGCAGTACTTC. This encodes CASSAVECCGMSEQYF.

This chain joins TRBV14 and TRBJ2-7; D gene unclear. CDR1 SGHDN and CDR2 FVKESK come from the germline V gene. The CDR3 covers 13 residues. V lost 0 bases, J lost 3 bases, and 6 bases lay in between. CDR3 nucleotide sequence: TGTGCCAGCAGCCAAGAAAGACTCTACGAGCAGTACTTC. Translated: CASSQERLYEQYF. The full variable domain, with the rest looked up from reference TRBV14 and TRBJ2-7, is EAGVTQFPSHSVIEKGQTVTLRCDPISGHDNLYWYRRVMGKEIKFLLHFVKESKQDESGMPNNRFLAERTGGTYSTLKVQPAELEDSGVYFCASSQERLYEQYFGPGTRLTVT.

The CDR3: CASSLLTTYEQYF. In DNA form, the CDR3 reads TGTGCCAGCAGCTTGTTGACTACCTACGAGCAGTACTTC. V and J are TRBV5-6 and TRBJ2-7, with D possibly matching TRBD2 (5 bases). This CDR3 contains 13 residues. CDR1 and CDR2 from the germline V gene are SGHDT and YYEEEE. The germline V and J ends were trimmed by 1 base and 2 bases, with 7 bases remaining between them. The full variable domain, rest sourced from reference TRBV5-6 and TRBJ2-7, is DAGVTQSPTHLIKTRGQQVTLRCSPKSGHDTVSWYQQALGQGPQFIFQYYEEEERQRGNFPDRFSGHQFPNYSSELNVNALLLGDSALYLCASSLLTTYEQYFGPGTRLTVT.

The V call is TRBV12-5, the J call TRBJ1-5; 7 bases fit TRBD1. Germline CDR1 and CDR2: LGHNT and FRNRAP. The V gene end was trimmed by 5 bases and the J gene end by 0 bases; junction bases not matched to a gene: 13. This CDR3 contains 18 residues. The CDR3 spells CASGATWTRGTSNQPQHF. The DNA for the CDR3 is TGTGCTAGTGGTGCGACGTGGACCAGGGGGACTAGCAATCAGCCCCAGCATTTT.